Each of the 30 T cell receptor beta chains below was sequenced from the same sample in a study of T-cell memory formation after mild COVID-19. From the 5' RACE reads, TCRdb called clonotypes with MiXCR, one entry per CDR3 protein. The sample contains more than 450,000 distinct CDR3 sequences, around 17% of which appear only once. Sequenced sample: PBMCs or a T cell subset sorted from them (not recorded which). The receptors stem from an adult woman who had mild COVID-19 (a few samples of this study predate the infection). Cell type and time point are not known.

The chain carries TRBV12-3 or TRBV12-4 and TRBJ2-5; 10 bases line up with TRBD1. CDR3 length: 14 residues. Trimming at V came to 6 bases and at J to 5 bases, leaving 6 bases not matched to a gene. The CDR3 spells CASRTGTGVETQYF. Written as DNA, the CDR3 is TGTGCCAGCAGGACCGGGACAGGGGTGGAGACCCAGTACTTC.

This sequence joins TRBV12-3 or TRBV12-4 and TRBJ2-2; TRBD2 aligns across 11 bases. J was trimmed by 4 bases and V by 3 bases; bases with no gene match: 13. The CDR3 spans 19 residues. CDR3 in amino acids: CASSFIWAGTSGSTGELFF. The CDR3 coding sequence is TGTGCCAGCAGTTTCATTTGGGCCGGGACTAGCGGCTCCACCGGGGAGCTGTTTTTT.

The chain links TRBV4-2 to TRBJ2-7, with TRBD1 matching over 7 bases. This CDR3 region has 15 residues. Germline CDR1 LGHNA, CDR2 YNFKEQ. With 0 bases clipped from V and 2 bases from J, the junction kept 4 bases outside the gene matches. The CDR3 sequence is CASSQEPGTAYEQYF. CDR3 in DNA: TGTGCCAGCAGCCAAGAGCCCGGGACAGCCTACGAGCAGTACTTC.

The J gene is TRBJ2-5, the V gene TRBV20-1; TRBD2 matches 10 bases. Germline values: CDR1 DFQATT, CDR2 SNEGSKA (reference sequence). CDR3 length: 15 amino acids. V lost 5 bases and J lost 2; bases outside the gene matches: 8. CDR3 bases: TGCAGTGCTCCCCAACTAGCGGGGCGGCAAGAGACCCAGTACTTC. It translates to CSAPQLAGRQETQYF.

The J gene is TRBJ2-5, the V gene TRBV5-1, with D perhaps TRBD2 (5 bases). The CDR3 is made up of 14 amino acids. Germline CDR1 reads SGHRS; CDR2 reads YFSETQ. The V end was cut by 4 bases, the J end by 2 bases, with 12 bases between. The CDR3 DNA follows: TGCGCCAGCAGCGAGGGATACCAACAAGAGACCCAGTACTTC. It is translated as CASSEGYQQETQYF. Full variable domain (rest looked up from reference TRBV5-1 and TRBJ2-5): KAGVTQTPRYLIKTRGQQVTLSCSPISGHRSVSWYQQTPGQGLQFLFEYFSETQRNKGNFPGRFSGRQFSNSRSEMNVSTLELGDSALYLCASSEGYQQETQYFGPGTRLLVL.

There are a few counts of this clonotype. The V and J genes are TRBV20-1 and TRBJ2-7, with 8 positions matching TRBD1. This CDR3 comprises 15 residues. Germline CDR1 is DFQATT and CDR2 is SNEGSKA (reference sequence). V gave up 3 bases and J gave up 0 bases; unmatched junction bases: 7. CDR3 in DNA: TGCAGTGCTAGGGAAGGCAGGGGGCTCTCCTACGAGCAGTACTTC. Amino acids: CSAREGRGLSYEQYF.

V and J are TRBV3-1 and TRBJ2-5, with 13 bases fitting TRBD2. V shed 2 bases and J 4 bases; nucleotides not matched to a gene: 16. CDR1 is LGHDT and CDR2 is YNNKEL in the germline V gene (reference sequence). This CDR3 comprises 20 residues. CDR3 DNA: TGTGCCAGCAGCCAAATATCCGGGACTAGCGGGACCCTGGAATTAGAGACCCAGTACTTC. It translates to CASSQISGTSGTLELETQYF.

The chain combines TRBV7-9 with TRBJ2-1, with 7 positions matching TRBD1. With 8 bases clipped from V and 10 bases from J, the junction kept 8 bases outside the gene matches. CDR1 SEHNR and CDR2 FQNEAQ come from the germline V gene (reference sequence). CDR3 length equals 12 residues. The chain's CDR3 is CASEPGTEEQFF. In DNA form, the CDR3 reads TGTGCCAGCGAACCCGGGACAGAGGAGCAGTTCTTC.

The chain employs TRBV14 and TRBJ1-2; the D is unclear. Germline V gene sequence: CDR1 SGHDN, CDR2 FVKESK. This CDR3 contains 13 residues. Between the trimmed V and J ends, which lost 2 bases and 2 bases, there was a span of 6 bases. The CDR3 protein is CASSQLENYGYTF. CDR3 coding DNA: TGTGCCAGCAGCCAACTGGAAAACTATGGCTACACCTTC.

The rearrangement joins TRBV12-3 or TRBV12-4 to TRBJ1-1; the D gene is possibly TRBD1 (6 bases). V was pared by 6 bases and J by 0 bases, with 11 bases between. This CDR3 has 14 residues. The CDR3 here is CASRDGQMNTEAFF. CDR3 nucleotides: TGTGCCAGCAGGGATGGACAGATGAACACTGAAGCTTTCTTT.

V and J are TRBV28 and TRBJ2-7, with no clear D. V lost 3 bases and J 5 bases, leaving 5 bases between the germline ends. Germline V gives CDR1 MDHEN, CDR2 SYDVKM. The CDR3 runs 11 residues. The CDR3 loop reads CASSLNDEQYF. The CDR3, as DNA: TGTGCCAGCAGTTTGAATGACGAGCAGTACTTC.

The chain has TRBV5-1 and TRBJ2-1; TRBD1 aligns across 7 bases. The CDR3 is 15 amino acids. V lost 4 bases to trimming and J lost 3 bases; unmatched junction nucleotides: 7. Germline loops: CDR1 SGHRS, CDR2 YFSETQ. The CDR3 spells CASSKLTGLYNEQFF. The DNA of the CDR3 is TGCGCCAGCAGCAAACTGACAGGGCTCTACAATGAGCAGTTCTTC.

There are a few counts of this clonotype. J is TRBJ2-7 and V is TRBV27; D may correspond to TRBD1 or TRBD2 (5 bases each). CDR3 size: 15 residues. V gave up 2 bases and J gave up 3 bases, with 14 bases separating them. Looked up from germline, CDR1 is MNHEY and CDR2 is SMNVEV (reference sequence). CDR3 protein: CASSLRGRANYEQYF. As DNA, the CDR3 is TGTGCCAGCAGTTTACGGGGCAGGGCCAACTACGAGCAGTACTTC.

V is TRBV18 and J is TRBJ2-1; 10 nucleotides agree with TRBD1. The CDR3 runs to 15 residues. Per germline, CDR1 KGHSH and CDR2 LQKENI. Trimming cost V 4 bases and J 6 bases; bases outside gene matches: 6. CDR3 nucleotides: TGTGCCAGCTCACGACAGGGGGCTGGGGGCAATGAGCAGTTCTTC. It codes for CASSRQGAGGNEQFF. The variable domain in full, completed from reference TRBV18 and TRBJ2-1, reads NAGVMQNPRHLVRRRGQEARLRCSPMKGHSHVYWYRQLPEEGLKFMVYLQKENIIDESGMPKERFSAEFPKEGPSILRIQQVVRGDSAAYFCASSRQGAGGNEQFFGPGTRLTVL.

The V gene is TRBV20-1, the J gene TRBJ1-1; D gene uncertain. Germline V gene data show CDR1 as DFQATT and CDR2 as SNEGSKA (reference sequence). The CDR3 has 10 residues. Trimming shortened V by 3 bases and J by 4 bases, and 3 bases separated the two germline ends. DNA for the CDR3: TGCAGTGCTAGTGTCACTGAAGCTTTCTTT. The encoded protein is CSASVTEAFF.

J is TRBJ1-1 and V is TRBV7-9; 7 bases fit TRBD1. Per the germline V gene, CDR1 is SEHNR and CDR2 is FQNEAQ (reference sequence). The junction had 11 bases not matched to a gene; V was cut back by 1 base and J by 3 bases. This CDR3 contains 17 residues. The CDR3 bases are TGTGCCAGCAGCTTAGTTGGGACAGAAGTTTGGGACACTGAAGCTTTCTTT. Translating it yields CASSLVGTEVWDTEAFF.

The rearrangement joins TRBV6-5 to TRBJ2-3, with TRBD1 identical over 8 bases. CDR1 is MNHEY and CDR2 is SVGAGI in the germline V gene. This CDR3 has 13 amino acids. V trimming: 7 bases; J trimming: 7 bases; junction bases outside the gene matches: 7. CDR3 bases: TGTGCCAGCAAGGGGACAGGAGGAAATACGCAGTATTTT. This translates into CASKGTGGNTQYF.

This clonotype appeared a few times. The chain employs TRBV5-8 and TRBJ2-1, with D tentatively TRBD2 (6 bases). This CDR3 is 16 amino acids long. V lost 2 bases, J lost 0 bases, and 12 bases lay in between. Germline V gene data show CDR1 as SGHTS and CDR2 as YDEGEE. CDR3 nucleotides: TGTGCCAGCAGCTTTCATGGGGGGAGCTCCTACAATGAGCAGTTCTTC. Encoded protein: CASSFHGGSSYNEQFF.

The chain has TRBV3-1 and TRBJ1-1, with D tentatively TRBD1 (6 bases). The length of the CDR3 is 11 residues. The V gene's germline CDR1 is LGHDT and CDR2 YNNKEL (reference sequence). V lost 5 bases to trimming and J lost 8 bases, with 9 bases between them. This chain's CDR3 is CASSKGGEAFF. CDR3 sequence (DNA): TGTGCCAGCAGCAAGGGGGGAGAAGCTTTCTTT.

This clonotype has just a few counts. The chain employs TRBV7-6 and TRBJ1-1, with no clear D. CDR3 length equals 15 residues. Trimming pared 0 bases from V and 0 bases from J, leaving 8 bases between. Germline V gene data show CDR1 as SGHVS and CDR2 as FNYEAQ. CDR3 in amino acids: CASSLAQGLNTEAFF. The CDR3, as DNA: TGTGCCAGCAGCTTAGCGCAAGGGCTGAACACTGAAGCTTTCTTT.

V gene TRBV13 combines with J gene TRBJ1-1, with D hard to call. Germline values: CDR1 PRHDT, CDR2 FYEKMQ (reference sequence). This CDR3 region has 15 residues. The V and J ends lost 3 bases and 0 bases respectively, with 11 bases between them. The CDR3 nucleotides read TGTGCCAGCAGCTTCTATTACCCCATGAACACTGAAGCTTTCTTT. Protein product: CASSFYYPMNTEAFF.

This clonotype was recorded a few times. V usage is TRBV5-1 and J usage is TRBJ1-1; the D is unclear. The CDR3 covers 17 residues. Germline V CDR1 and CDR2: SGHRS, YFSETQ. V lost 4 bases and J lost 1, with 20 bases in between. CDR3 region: CASSTPTLNEWNTEAFF. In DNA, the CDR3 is TGCGCCAGCAGCACCCCCACCCTTAACGAGTGGAACACTGAAGCTTTCTTT.

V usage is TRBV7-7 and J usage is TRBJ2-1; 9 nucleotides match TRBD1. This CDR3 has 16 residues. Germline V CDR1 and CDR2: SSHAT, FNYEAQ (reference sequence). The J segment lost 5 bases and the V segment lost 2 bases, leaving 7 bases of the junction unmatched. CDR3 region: CASSLSIWDRDNEQFF. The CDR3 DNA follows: TGTGCCAGCAGCTTATCCATTTGGGACAGGGACAATGAGCAGTTCTTC.

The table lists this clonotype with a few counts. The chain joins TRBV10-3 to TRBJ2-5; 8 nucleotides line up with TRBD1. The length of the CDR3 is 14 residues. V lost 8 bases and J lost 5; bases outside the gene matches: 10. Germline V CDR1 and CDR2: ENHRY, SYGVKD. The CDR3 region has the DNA TGTGCCATCGGACTGACAGGGGTCCGGGAGACCCAGTACTTC. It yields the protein CAIGLTGVRETQYF.

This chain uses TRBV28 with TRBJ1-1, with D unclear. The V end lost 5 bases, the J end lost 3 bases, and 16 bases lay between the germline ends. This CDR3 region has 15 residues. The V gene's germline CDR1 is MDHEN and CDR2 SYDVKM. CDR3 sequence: CASSHGREIYTEAFF. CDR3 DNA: TGTGCCAGCAGTCACGGGCGGGAGATATACACTGAAGCTTTCTTT.

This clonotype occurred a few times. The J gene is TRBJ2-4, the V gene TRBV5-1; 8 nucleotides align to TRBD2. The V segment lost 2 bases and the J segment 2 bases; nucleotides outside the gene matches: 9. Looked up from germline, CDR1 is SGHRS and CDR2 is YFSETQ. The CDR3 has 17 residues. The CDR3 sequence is CASSLSGTGGTKNIQYF. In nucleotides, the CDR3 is TGCGCCAGCAGCTTAAGCGGTACGGGAGGGACCAAAAACATTCAGTACTTC. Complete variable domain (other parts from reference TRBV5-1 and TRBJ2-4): KAGVTQTPRYLIKTRGQQVTLSCSPISGHRSVSWYQQTPGQGLQFLFEYFSETQRNKGNFPGRFSGRQFSNSRSEMNVSTLELGDSALYLCASSLSGTGGTKNIQYFGAGTRLSVL.

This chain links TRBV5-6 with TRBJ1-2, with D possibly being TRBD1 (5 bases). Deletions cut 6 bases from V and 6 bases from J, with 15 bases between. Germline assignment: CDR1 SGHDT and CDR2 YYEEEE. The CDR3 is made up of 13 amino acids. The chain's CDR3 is CASTRGFEDGYTF. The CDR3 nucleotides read TGTGCCAGCACAAGGGGTTTCGAAGATGGCTACACCTTC.

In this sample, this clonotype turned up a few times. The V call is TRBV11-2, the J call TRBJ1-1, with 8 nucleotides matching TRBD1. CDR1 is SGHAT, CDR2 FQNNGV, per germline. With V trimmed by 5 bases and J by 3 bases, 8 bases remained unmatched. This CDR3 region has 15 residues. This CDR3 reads CASSPRTGRDTEAFF. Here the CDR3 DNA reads TGTGCCAGCAGCCCCCGGACAGGGAGGGACACTGAAGCTTTCTTT. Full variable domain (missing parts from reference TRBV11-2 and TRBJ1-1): EAGVAQSPRYKIIEKRQSVAFWCNPISGHATLYWYQQILGQGPKLLIQFQNNGVVDDSQLPKDRFSAERLKGVDSTLKIQPAKLEDSAVYLCASSPRTGRDTEAFFGQGTRLTVV.

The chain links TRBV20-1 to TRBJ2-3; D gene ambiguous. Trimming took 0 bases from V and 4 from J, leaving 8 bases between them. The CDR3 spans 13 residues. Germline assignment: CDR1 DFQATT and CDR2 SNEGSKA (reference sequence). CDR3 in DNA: TGCAGTGCTAGAGATTTCCGGGCAGATACGCAGTATTTT. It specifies CSARDFRADTQYF.

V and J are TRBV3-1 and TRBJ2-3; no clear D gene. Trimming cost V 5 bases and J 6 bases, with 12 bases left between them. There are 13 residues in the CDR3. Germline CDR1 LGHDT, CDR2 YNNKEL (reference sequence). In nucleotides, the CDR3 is TGTGCCAGCAGCGTTTTGGCCTACGATACGCAGTATTTT. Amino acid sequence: CASSVLAYDTQYF.